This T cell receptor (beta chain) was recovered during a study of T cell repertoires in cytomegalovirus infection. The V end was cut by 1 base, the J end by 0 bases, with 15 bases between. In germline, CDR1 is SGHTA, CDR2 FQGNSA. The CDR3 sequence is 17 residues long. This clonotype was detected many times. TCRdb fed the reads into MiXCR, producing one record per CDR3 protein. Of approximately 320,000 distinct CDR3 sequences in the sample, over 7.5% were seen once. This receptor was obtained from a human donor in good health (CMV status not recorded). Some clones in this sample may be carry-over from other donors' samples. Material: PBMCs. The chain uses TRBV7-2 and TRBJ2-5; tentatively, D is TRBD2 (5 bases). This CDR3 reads CASSLGEPGQYQETQYF. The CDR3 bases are TGTGCCAGCAGCTTAGGGGAGCCGGGCCAGTACCAAGAGACCCAGTACTTC.